Presented here are 22 T cell receptor beta chains from one specimen sequenced in a study of glioma-infiltrating T cells. TCR alpha and beta CDR3 regions were amplified from RNA using iRepertoire nested multiplex PCR. TCRdb processed the multiplex PCR reads anew with MiXCR; each CDR3 protein has one entry. The table has about 93,000 distinct CDR3 sequences, approximately 40% seen once. The sample comprised glioma tissue, nonneoplastic brain tissue, or PBMCs (not recorded which). These receptors were collected from a human donor with low-grade glioma or glioblastoma, undergoing nonglioma brain surgery, or in good health (not recorded which).

With respect to this clonotype: This may come from a read error, since a much larger clone is one base off. V is TRBV29-1 and J is TRBJ1-1; unclear D gene. Germline-derived CDR1 and CDR2 are SQVTM and ANQGSEA. The CDR3 length is 12 residues. CDR3 in DNA: TGCAGCGTCGTTACACTGAACGCTGAAGCTTTCTTT. It is translated as CSVVTLNAEAFF.

The chain links TRBV4-3 to TRBJ2-7, with 7 positions matching TRBD2. The CDR3 has 13 amino acids. V lost 4 bases and J lost 2; bases outside the gene matches: 2. CDR1 and CDR2 (germline): LGHNA, YSLEER. The CDR3 here is CASSLREAYEQYF. CDR3 DNA sequence: TGCGCCAGCAGCCTACGGGAGGCCTACGAGCAGTACTTC.

J is TRBJ2-3 and V is TRBV7-2, with D hard to call. Germline values: CDR1 SGHTA, CDR2 FQGNSA. The CDR3 consists of 14 residues. V dropped 5 bases and J dropped 1 base, with 10 bases sitting between them. The DNA of the CDR3 is TGTGCCAGCAGCCGAAGCGCGGGCACAGATACGCAGTATTTT. Its protein product is CASSRSAGTDTQYF.

Worth noting for this clonotype: As the CDR3 is not closed by the conserved phenylalanine or tryptophan, this likely results from a read error. This chain uses TRBV6-1 with TRBJ2-5, with 10 bases lining up with TRBD1. Trimming took 4 bases from V and 3 from J; bases not matched to a gene: 11. The V gene's germline CDR1 is MNHNS and CDR2 SASEGT. CDR3 length: 17 residues. CDR3 sequence (DNA): TGTGCCAGCAGTGGGGGGCCGGGACAGGGGCTTAAAGAGACCCAGTACTCA. Its protein is CASSGGPGQGLKETQYS.

This clonotype showed up just a few times. V usage is TRBV29-1 and J usage is TRBJ2-3; the D gene is possibly TRBD1 (5 bases). Trimming shortened V by 3 bases and J by 6 bases, and 16 bases separated the two germline ends. CDR3 length: 14 residues. Germline CDR1 reads SQVTM; CDR2 reads ANQGSEA. The CDR3 coding sequence is TGCAGCGTTGATCGAGGACAAGCCTTGGATACGCAGTATTTT. Translated: CSVDRGQALDTQYF.

This clonotype was counted at least ten times. For the CDR3, the DNA is TGTGCCACCAGTGACGGGCTAGCGGGGGGACCGATACAAGAGACCCAGTACTTC. Amino acids: CATSDGLAGGPIQETQYF. The V gene is TRBV24-1, the J gene TRBJ2-5; TRBD2 matches at 11 bases. The CDR3 totals 18 residues. V gave up 4 bases and J gave up 2 bases; unmatched junction bases: 11. Germline V gene data show CDR1 as KGHDR and CDR2 as SFDVKD.

Points on this clonotype: A much larger clone differs from this one at a single base, so this may be a read error. The chain has TRBV4-3 and TRBJ1-3, with TRBD1 identical over 8 bases. The CDR3 has 16 amino acids. The germline CDR1 and CDR2 sequences are LGHNA and YSLEER. CDR3 sequence (DNA): TGCGCCAGCAGCCAAGATAGGACAGGGAATGGAAGCACCATATATTTT. Protein: CASSQDRTGNGSTIYF.

This clonotype has more than one count but fewer than ten. A single base separates this from a much larger clone, so it may be a read error. The chain joins TRBV3-1 to TRBJ2-7; 8 nucleotides match TRBD2. Germline V gene data show CDR1 as LGHDT and CDR2 as YNNKEL (reference sequence). The CDR3 has 14 residues. Trimming cost V 4 bases and J 3 bases; bases outside gene matches: 5. This CDR3 reads CASSPGRGHYEQYF. The CDR3 coding sequence is TGTGCCAGCAGCCCCGGGAGGGGCCACTACGAGCAGTACTTC.

This clonotype has just one count. CDR3 amino acids: CASSPTPSGSREQYF. The CDR3 DNA reads as TGTGCCAGCAGTCCGACTCCTAGCGGGTCCAGGGAGCAGTACTTC. The V gene is TRBV27, the J gene TRBJ2-7; 8 bases are shared with TRBD2. The CDR3 contains 15 residues. The trim removed 5 bases at V and 7 bases at J, leaving 13 bases unmatched. From germline, CDR1 is MNHEY and CDR2 SMNVEV (reference sequence).

This clonotype occurred many times. The chain links TRBV6-1 to TRBJ1-1, with D possibly being TRBD1 (6 bases). The CDR3 runs to 15 residues. Trimming cost V 6 bases and J 4 bases, with 18 bases left between them. CDR1 and CDR2 from the germline V gene are MNHNS and SASEGT. CDR3 coding DNA: TGTGCCAGCAGCCACCGAGGGGGAATCCCCACTGAAGCTTTCTTT. This encodes CASSHRGGIPTEAFF.

The V and J genes are TRBV27 and TRBJ2-5; D gene unclear. Trimming cost V 1 base and J 2 bases, with 8 bases left between them. The germline V gene encodes CDR1 MNHEY and CDR2 SMNVEV (reference sequence). The CDR3 runs to 14 residues. The chain's CDR3 is CASSLFGQQETQYF. The CDR3, as DNA: TGTGCCAGCAGTTTATTTGGGCAGCAAGAGACCCAGTACTTC.

In its sample, this clonotype was seen many times. The gene calls are TRBV24-1 and TRBJ2-5, with 8 nucleotides matching TRBD1. The CDR3 spans 16 residues. The ends lost 3 bases at V and 2 bases at J; junction bases unmatched: 7. Germline V CDR1 and CDR2: KGHDR, SFDVKD. The CDR3 reads CATSDPGGQRQETQYF. The DNA of the CDR3 is TGTGCCACCAGTGATCCAGGGGGCCAAAGACAAGAGACCCAGTACTTC.

A word on this clonotype: The conserved phenylalanine or tryptophan is not found at the CDR3 terminus, so this likely reflects a read error. This chain uses TRBV7-9 with TRBJ2-5; D might be TRBD1 or TRBD2, each matching 5 bases. Germline V gives CDR1 SEHNR, CDR2 FQNEAQ (reference sequence). The CDR3 contains 16 residues. Trimming removed 4 bases from V and 5 bases from J, with 20 bases in between. The CDR3 is CASSSRDATLGETQYL. CDR3 DNA: TGTGCCAGCAGCTCCCGGGACGCCACACTGGGGGAGACCCAGTACCTC.

This clonotype appeared many times. The V call is TRBV7-9, the J call TRBJ2-7, with no clear D. The CDR3 runs to 14 residues. Trimming removed 5 bases at V and 0 bases at J, with 11 bases between. Germline values: CDR1 SEHNR, CDR2 FQNEAQ (reference sequence). CDR3 nucleotide sequence: TGTGCCAGCAGCGCGACAACGTACTCCTACGAGCAGTACTTC. The encoded protein is CASSATTYSYEQYF. Using reference TRBV7-9 and TRBJ2-7 for the parts outside the CDR3, the full variable domain is DTGVSQNPRHKITKRGQNVTFRCDPISEHNRLYWYRQTLGQGPEFLTYFQNEAQLEKSRLLSDRFSAERPKGSFSTLEIQRTEQGDSAMYLCASSATTYSYEQYFGPGTRLTVT.

To note about this clonotype: A single base separates this from a much larger clone, so it may be a read error. V usage is TRBV29-1 and J usage is TRBJ1-1, with D maybe TRBD1 (5 bases). The V gene lost 5 bases and the J gene lost 4 bases, with 17 bases spanning the gap. The CDR3 contains 14 residues. The germline V gene encodes CDR1 SQVTM and CDR2 ANQGSEA. The CDR3 spells CSVTKGIGATEAFF. The CDR3 region has the DNA TGCAGCGTTACGAAGGGGATAGGGGCCACTGAAGCTTTCTTT.

This clonotype occurred many times. The rearrangement uses TRBV6-1 and TRBJ2-1; 9 bases align to TRBD2. Germline assignment: CDR1 MNHNS and CDR2 SASEGT. The trim removed 5 bases at V and 2 bases at J, leaving 7 bases unmatched. The CDR3 extends over 16 amino acids. The CDR3 here is CASSYWSGRPYNEQFF. The CDR3 bases are TGTGCCAGCAGTTATTGGAGCGGGAGGCCCTACAATGAGCAGTTCTTC.

This clonotype has a count of ten or more. The chain combines TRBV4-1 with TRBJ2-1, with a tentative D call TRBD2 (6 bases). With 0 bases removed from V and 2 bases from J, the gap between germline ends came to 11 bases. Germline CDR1 is MGHRA and CDR2 is YSYEKL. The CDR3 runs to 16 residues. As DNA, the CDR3 is TGCGCCAGCAGCCAAGATCGGCTAGCGCCCTACAATGAGCAGTTCTTC. Protein sequence: CASSQDRLAPYNEQFF.

Many counts were recorded for this clonotype. J is TRBJ1-1 and V is TRBV20-1, with 7 bases lining up with TRBD1. Trimming took 0 bases from V and 8 from J; bases not matched to a gene: 6. The germline CDR1 and CDR2 sequences are DFQATT and SNEGSKA (reference sequence). The CDR3 totals 13 residues. DNA of the CDR3: TGCAGTGCTAGAGAAACGAGGGGGCGCGAAGCTTTCTTT. As protein: CSARETRGREAFF.

The sample holds many counts of this clonotype. The J gene is TRBJ1-2, the V gene TRBV19; the D is unclear. The CDR3 is 13 residues long. From germline, CDR1 is LNHDA and CDR2 SQIVND (reference sequence). Trimming cost V 3 bases and J 6 bases, with 11 bases left between them. CDR3 sequence reads: CASSIGMNNGYTF. In nucleotides, the CDR3 is TGTGCCAGTAGTATCGGGATGAACAATGGCTACACCTTC. The whole variable domain, remainder taken from reference TRBV19 and TRBJ1-2, is DGGITQSPKYLFRKEGQNVTLSCEQNLNHDAMYWYRQDPGQGLRLIYYSQIVNDFQKGDIAEGYSVSREKKESFPLTVTSAQKNPTAFYLCASSIGMNNGYTFGSGTRLTVV.

Regarding this clonotype: A read error may explain this, as a much larger clone is one base away. V usage is TRBV6-4 and J usage is TRBJ2-1; 8 nucleotides agree with TRBD2. The CDR3 is 15 amino acids. V gave up 11 bases and J gave up 7 bases; unmatched junction bases: 16. Germline CDR1 reads MRHNA; CDR2 reads SNTAGT. The CDR3 coding sequence is TGTGCCCGCATAGGGACGGGAGGGGATAATAATGAGCAGTTCTTC. It codes for CARIGTGGDNNEQFF.

The V and J genes are TRBV29-1 and TRBJ1-4; weak D call: TRBD1 (5 bases). Germline CDR1 is SQVTM and CDR2 is ANQGSEA. The CDR3 is 15 amino acids. Trimming cost V 7 bases and J 4 bases, with 19 bases left between them. CDR3 region: CSAGPATASNEKLFF. CDR3 nucleotide sequence: TGCAGCGCTGGGCCCGCGACAGCTAGTAATGAAAAACTGTTTTTT.

Many counts were recorded for this clonotype. The V gene is TRBV20-1, the J gene TRBJ1-5; TRBD1 matches 12 bases. V lost 3 bases, J lost 2 bases, and 14 bases stayed unmatched. From germline, CDR1 is DFQATT and CDR2 SNEGSKA (reference sequence). The CDR3 is 19 amino acids. The CDR3 nucleotides read TGCAGTGCTAGTAGGCCGGGACAGGGGGCCGATTATCGCAATCAGCCCCAGCATTTT. Protein: CSASRPGQGADYRNQPQHF.